These 30 T cell receptor beta chains share one sample of origin, sequenced in a study of blood T cell repertoires in COVID-19. Only in-frame clones appear in the TCRdb table, and some are missing; sequencing was by immunoSEQ multiplex PCR. The data show about 320,000 clones, about 89% seen once. The sequenced sample consisted of PBMCs or T cells enriched from blood (not recorded which). The receptors were sampled from a man aged 55 to 70 who had recovered from COVID-19.

As to this clone: This specimen includes other DNA sequences encoding the same CDR3. The chain carries TRBV18 and TRBJ2-5; 10 bases are shared with TRBD1. The junction had 4 bases not matched to a gene; V was cut back by 6 bases and J by 3 bases. In germline, CDR1 is KGHSH, CDR2 LQKENI. The CDR3 loop spans 14 amino acids. The chain's CDR3 is CASSPGQGKETQYF. CDR3 bases: TGTGCCAGCTCCCCGGGACAGGGGAAAGAGACCCAGTACTTC.

Points on this clone: The same CDR3 is also encoded by other DNA sequences in this sample. This chain connects TRBV9 to TRBJ2-1; 9 positions agree with TRBD2. This CDR3 comprises 15 residues. The germline CDR1 and CDR2 sequences are SGDLS and YYNGEE. V dropped 2 bases and J dropped 0; count of bases not matched to a gene: 0. The CDR3 loop reads CASSVSGSSYNEQFF. The CDR3 DNA sequence: TGTGCCAGCAGCGTTAGCGGGAGCTCCTACAATGAGCAGTTCTTC.

The chain links TRBV5-1 to TRBJ1-2; 8 bases are a match to TRBD1. J gave up 8 bases and V 4 bases, and 13 bases lay outside the gene matches. Germline V CDR1 and CDR2: SGHRS, YFSETQ. CDR3 size: 15 residues. CDR3: CASSLEDRAGDGYTF. The CDR3 nucleotides are TGCGCCAGCAGCCTCGAGGACAGGGCAGGGGACGGCTACACCTTC.

V gene TRBV19 combines with J gene TRBJ2-5, with TRBD2 matching over 10 bases. There are 16 residues in the CDR3. Germline assignment: CDR1 LNHDA and CDR2 SQIVND (reference sequence). V shed 5 bases and J 7 bases; nucleotides not matched to a gene: 13. The CDR3 loop reads CASSPRGVAGGWTQYF. The CDR3, as DNA: TGTGCCAGTAGTCCCCGCGGGGTAGCGGGGGGATGGACCCAGTACTTC.

This chain joins TRBV29-1 and TRBJ1-3, with D perhaps TRBD1 (5 bases). This CDR3 is 13 amino acids long. Trimming took off 7 bases at V and 4 bases at J, with 14 bases between the two ends. Germline CDR1 and CDR2: SQVTM and ANQGSEA. CDR3 DNA: TGCAGCGGAGTCCTCGGGGGAGGAAACACCATATATTTT. Residues: CSGVLGGGNTIYF.

This chain joins TRBV19 and TRBJ2-7; 10 bases are shared with TRBD1. This CDR3 is 14 amino acids long. Germline CDR1 and CDR2: LNHDA and SQIVND (reference sequence). V shed 6 bases and J 3 bases; nucleotides not matched to a gene: 5. CDR3 sequence (DNA): TGTGCCAGTAGGGACAGGGGGAGAGGCTACGAGCAGTACTTC. It codes for CASRDRGRGYEQYF.

The chain uses TRBV10-2 and TRBJ2-5, with 14 bases fitting TRBD2. CDR1 and CDR2 from the germline V gene are WSHSY and SAAADI. The CDR3 totals 17 residues. The ends lost 6 bases at V and 5 bases at J; junction bases unmatched: 11. CDR3 in amino acids: CASSSGTSGSFLETQYF. In nucleotides, the CDR3 is TGCGCCAGCAGCTCCGGGACTAGCGGGAGTTTCCTCGAGACCCAGTACTTC.

The chain is built from TRBV21-1 and TRBJ1-6; the listed D gene, TRBD1, was not tested against the DNA. TRBV21-1 is noted as a pseudogene. This CDR3 has 17 residues. As DNA, the CDR3 is TGTGCCAGCAGCAACCGGGGGGATACAGGGGGATACTCACCCCTCCACTTT. Translating gives CASSNRGDTGGYSPLHF.

The rearrangement joins TRBV28 to TRBJ2-1, with 9 bases fitting TRBD2. The germline gives CDR1 MDHEN, CDR2 SYDVKM. This CDR3 has 15 residues. Unmatched junction bases numbered 3, after V lost 3 bases and J lost 3 bases. This CDR3 is CASSLPSGNYNEQFF. CDR3 nucleotides: TGTGCCAGCAGTTTGCCTAGCGGGAACTACAATGAGCAGTTCTTC.

This chain links TRBV28 with TRBJ2-2; D is unclear. This CDR3 region has 16 residues. The V gene's germline CDR1 is MDHEN and CDR2 SYDVKM. V shed 2 bases and J shed 4 bases, with 14 bases lying between them. CDR3 sequence reads: CASSLHGHQPTGELFF. The CDR3 coding sequence is TGTGCCAGCAGTTTACATGGGCACCAACCCACCGGGGAGCTGTTTTTT.

The CDR3: CASSLGASGNLNTQYF. The CDR3, as DNA: TGCGCCAGCAGCTTGGGGGCTAGCGGGAACCTCAATACGCAGTATTTT. The V gene is TRBV5-1, the J gene TRBJ2-3; 9 bases agree with TRBD2. Trimming cost V 0 bases and J 7 bases; bases outside gene matches: 9. The germline gives CDR1 SGHRS, CDR2 YFSETQ. This CDR3 has 16 residues.

The chain has TRBV18 and TRBJ1-1; no firm D call. CDR1 and CDR2 (germline): KGHSH, LQKENI. The length of the CDR3 is 14 residues. The V end was cut by 2 bases, the J end by 6 bases, with 13 bases between. The DNA for the CDR3 is TGTGCCAGCTCACCAGGAGGGCTCCGCGCTGAAGCTTTCTTT. This codes for CASSPGGLRAEAFF.

The chain is built from TRBV7-3 and TRBJ2-2; 8 positions match TRBD2. V shed 7 bases, J shed 6 bases, and the junction held 7 bases outside the gene matches. Germline CDR1 reads SGHTA; CDR2 reads FQGTGA. The CDR3 extends over 14 amino acids. The CDR3 reads CASKKAGEAGELFF. The CDR3 bases are TGTGCCAGCAAGAAAGCGGGAGAAGCCGGGGAGCTGTTTTTT.

In its sample, this clone was seen once. The gene calls are TRBV18 and TRBJ2-4; D gene uncertain. The germline CDR1 and CDR2 sequences are KGHSH and LQKENI. This CDR3 has 15 residues. V was trimmed by 3 bases and J by 0 bases, leaving 9 bases between them. CDR3 DNA: TGTGCCAGCTCACCCCCGTCCGTAGCCAAAAACATTCAGTACTTC. Translating gives CASSPPSVAKNIQYF.

V usage is TRBV5-1 and J usage is TRBJ2-3; 11 bases map to TRBD2. The CDR3 extends over 17 amino acids. CDR1 is SGHRS and CDR2 is YFSETQ in the germline V gene. V lost 1 base and J lost 2; bases outside the gene matches: 6. CDR3 nucleotides: TGCGCCAGCAGCTTGACCGGGACTAGCGGTTACACAGATACGCAGTATTTT. This gives the protein CASSLTGTSGYTDTQYF.

The chain is built from TRBV7-2 and TRBJ2-5, with TRBD2 matching over 8 bases. This CDR3 has 16 amino acids. Germline V lookup: CDR1 SGHTA, CDR2 FQGNSA. With 1 base clipped from V and 1 base from J, the junction kept 5 bases outside the gene matches. The CDR3 sequence is CASSLVVAGPQETQYF. CDR3 nucleotide sequence: TGTGCCAGCAGCTTAGTTGTAGCGGGACCCCAAGAGACCCAGTACTTC.

The gene calls are TRBV7-8 and TRBJ2-2; D is ambiguous. The CDR3 totals 19 residues. The V end lost 1 base, the J end lost 0 bases, and 18 bases lay between the germline ends. The V gene's germline CDR1 is SGHVS and CDR2 FQNEAQ. The CDR3 bases are TGTGCCAGCAGCTTAGGCTTTTTCGTTAAGCGTCCGAACACCGGGGAGCTGTTTTTT. Its translation is CASSLGFFVKRPNTGELFF.

This chain links TRBV7-9 with TRBJ1-2; possible D gene TRBD1, 5 bases. The V gene's germline CDR1 is SEHNR and CDR2 FQNEAQ (reference sequence). This CDR3 has 11 amino acids. Trimming took 5 bases from V and 5 from J, leaving 6 bases between them. The CDR3 sequence: CASSPGYGYTF. The DNA of the CDR3 is TGTGCCAGCAGCCCAGGGTATGGCTACACCTTC.

This clone was seen just once. The chain has TRBV28 and TRBJ1-3; no clear D gene. The CDR3 covers 14 residues. Germline V gene lookup returns CDR1 MDHEN and CDR2 SYDVKM. V was clipped by 8 bases and J by 1 base, with 12 bases between them. CDR3: CASEDSGSGNTIYF. CDR3 DNA sequence: TGTGCCAGCGAAGATTCAGGTTCTGGAAACACCATATATTTT.

The J gene is TRBJ2-7, the V gene TRBV3-1 (or the pseudogene TRBV3-2), with TRBD2 matching 10 bases. This CDR3 comprises 18 residues. V lost 0 bases, J lost 0 bases, and 8 bases stayed unmatched. Germline V gene data show CDR1 as LGHDT and CDR2 as YNNKEL (reference sequence). This CDR3 is CASSQEVPRTSGSYEQYF. The CDR3 DNA is TGTGCCAGCAGCCAAGAAGTCCCACGGACTAGCGGCTCCTACGAGCAGTACTTC.

The genes are TRBV5-1 and TRBJ2-5, with D perhaps TRBD2 (5 bases). Looked up from germline, CDR1 is SGHRS and CDR2 is YFSETQ. Trimming shortened V by 2 bases and J by 1 base, and 12 bases separated the two germline ends. This CDR3 comprises 15 residues. CDR3 sequence reads: CASSLVGIPQETQYF. The CDR3, as DNA: TGCGCCAGCAGCTTAGTCGGGATCCCCCAAGAGACCCAGTACTTC.

The chain joins TRBV12-3 or TRBV12-4 to TRBJ2-7; TRBD1 aligns across 8 bases. V lost 6 bases, J lost 2 bases, and 3 bases stayed unmatched. This CDR3 comprises 13 residues. The CDR3 coding sequence is TGTGCCAGCAGATTGGACAGGGCCTACGAGCAGTACTTC. Its protein is CASRLDRAYEQYF.

The rearrangement uses TRBV19 and TRBJ2-2; 9 bases map to TRBD1. Germline CDR1 is LNHDA and CDR2 is SQIVND (reference sequence). CDR3 length: 15 amino acids. With 4 bases clipped from V and 3 bases from J, the junction kept 3 bases outside the gene matches. This CDR3 reads CASSKTGGYTGELFF. The CDR3, as DNA: TGTGCCAGTAGTAAGACAGGGGGATACACCGGGGAGCTGTTTTTT. The variable domain in full, completed from reference TRBV19 and TRBJ2-2, reads DGGITQSPKYLFRKEGQNVTLSCEQNLNHDAMYWYRQDPGQGLRLIYYSQIVNDFQKGDIAEGYSVSREKKESFPLTVTSAQKNPTAFYLCASSKTGGYTGELFFGEGSRLTVL.

The chain has TRBV28 and TRBJ1-6, with 8 positions matching TRBD1. The germline V gene encodes CDR1 MDHEN and CDR2 SYDVKM. The V and J ends lost 5 bases and 5 bases, in that order; junction bases with no gene match: 8. The CDR3 is made up of 16 amino acids. The CDR3 here is CASSHTGQGDNSPLHF. The CDR3 nucleotides read TGTGCCAGCAGTCATACCGGACAGGGCGATAATTCACCCCTCCACTTT.

The V call is TRBV3-1 (or the pseudogene TRBV3-2), the J call TRBJ2-1; 11 bases line up with TRBD2. This CDR3 comprises 16 residues. The V gene's germline CDR1 is LGHDT and CDR2 YNNKEL (reference sequence). The trim removed 2 bases at V and 2 bases at J, leaving 2 bases unmatched. This CDR3 is CASSQRTSGPYNEQFF. Here the CDR3 DNA reads TGTGCCAGCAGCCAACGGACTAGCGGGCCCTACAATGAGCAGTTCTTC.

The chain couples TRBV28 to TRBJ2-1; D ambiguous. V lost 3 bases and J lost 8, with 17 bases in between. The CDR3 is made up of 15 amino acids. Looked up from germline, CDR1 is MDHEN and CDR2 is SYDVKM. CDR3 sequence (DNA): TGTGCCAGCAGTTTTTCAAGCGTCCTGCTGTATGAGCAGTTCTTC. It encodes CASSFSSVLLYEQFF.

CDR3 sequence (DNA): TGTGCCAGCTCACGCGTAGAGACAGGGAAAAGATGGACTGAAGCTTTCTTT. Translation gives CASSRVETGKRWTEAFF. The chain uses TRBV18 and TRBJ1-1; 7 bases line up with TRBD1. Germline V gives CDR1 KGHSH, CDR2 LQKENI. V dropped 4 bases and J dropped 5; count of bases not matched to a gene: 16. This CDR3 has 17 residues.

This clone was counted a few times. V and J are TRBV5-6 and TRBJ1-2; 10 nucleotides match TRBD1. V lost 4 bases and J lost 5; bases outside the gene matches: 11. In germline, CDR1 is SGHDT, CDR2 YYEEEE. The CDR3 extends over 16 amino acids. CDR3 sequence reads: CASSPIPGQGNYGYTF. In nucleotides, the CDR3 is TGTGCCAGCAGCCCAATTCCGGGACAGGGGAATTATGGCTACACCTTC. Complete variable domain (other parts from reference TRBV5-6 and TRBJ1-2): DAGVTQSPTHLIKTRGQQVTLRCSPKSGHDTVSWYQQALGQGPQFIFQYYEEEERQRGNFPDRFSGHQFPNYSSELNVNALLLGDSALYLCASSPIPGQGNYGYTFGSGTRLTVV.

The chain recombines TRBV7-2 with TRBJ1-2, with D hard to call. The germline V and J ends were trimmed by 5 bases and 0 bases, with 10 bases remaining between them. This CDR3 region has 14 residues. CDR1 and CDR2 from the germline V gene are SGHTA and FQGNSA. CDR3 sequence: CASSLIVANYGYTF. The CDR3 nucleotides read TGTGCCAGCAGCCTTATCGTTGCTAACTATGGCTACACCTTC. Full variable domain (rest looked up from reference TRBV7-2 and TRBJ1-2): GAGVSQSPSNKVTEKGKDVELRCDPISGHTALYWYRQSLGQGLEFLIYFQGNSAPDKSGLPSDRFSAERTGGSVSTLTIQRTQQEDSAVYLCASSLIVANYGYTFGSGTRLTVV.

The chain has TRBV7-3 and TRBJ2-2; tentative D call: TRBD2 (6 bases). This CDR3 comprises 14 residues. The V end was cut by 5 bases, the J end by 6 bases, with 13 bases between. Germline CDR1 and CDR2: SGHTA and FQGTGA. The CDR3 bases are TGTGCCAGCAGCCTTACGGGGGTTCCCGGGGAGCTGTTTTTT. Amino acids: CASSLTGVPGELFF.